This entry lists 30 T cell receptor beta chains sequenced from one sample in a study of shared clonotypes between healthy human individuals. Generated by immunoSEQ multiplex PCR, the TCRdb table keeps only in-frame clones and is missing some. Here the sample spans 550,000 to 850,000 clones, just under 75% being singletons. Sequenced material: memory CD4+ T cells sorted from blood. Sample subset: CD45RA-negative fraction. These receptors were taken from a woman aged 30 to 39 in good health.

Here the CDR3 DNA reads TGTGCCAGCAGCTTGGATACTAGCGGCGAGCAGTACTTC. Translating gives CASSLDTSGEQYF. The V gene is TRBV7-6, the J gene TRBJ2-7, with 8 bases lining up with TRBD2. The CDR3 has 13 residues. Trimming at V came to 3 bases and at J to 6 bases, leaving 4 bases not matched to a gene. Per germline, CDR1 SGHVS and CDR2 FNYEAQ.

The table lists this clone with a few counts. CDR3 in DNA: TGTGCCAGCAGTTTATCGATATTTTTGGGGACAGGGTACCACGAGCAGTACTTC. It codes for CASSLSIFLGTGYHEQYF. The rearrangement links TRBV27 to TRBJ2-7; TRBD1 aligns across 9 bases. The ends lost 0 bases at V and 5 bases at J; junction bases unmatched: 14. The germline gives CDR1 MNHEY, CDR2 SMNVEV (reference sequence). The CDR3 spans 18 residues.

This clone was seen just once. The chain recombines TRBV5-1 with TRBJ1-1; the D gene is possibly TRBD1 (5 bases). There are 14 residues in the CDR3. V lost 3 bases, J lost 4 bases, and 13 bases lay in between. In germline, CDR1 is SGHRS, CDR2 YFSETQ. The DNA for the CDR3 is TGCGCCAGCAGCTCCCAGGGTAGAGGCACTGAAGCTTTCTTT. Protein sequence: CASSSQGRGTEAFF.

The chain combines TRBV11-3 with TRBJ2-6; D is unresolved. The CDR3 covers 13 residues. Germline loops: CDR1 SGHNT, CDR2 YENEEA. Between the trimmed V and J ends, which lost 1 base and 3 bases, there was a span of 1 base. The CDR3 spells CASSLGGANVLTF. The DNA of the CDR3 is TGTGCCAGCAGCTTAGGTGGGGCCAACGTCCTGACTTTC.

The chain's CDR3 is CASNRDTINYGYTF. Here the CDR3 DNA reads TGTGCCAGCAATCGGGACACCATTAACTATGGCTACACCTTC. This sequence joins TRBV19 and TRBJ1-2, with D possibly being TRBD1 (6 bases). Trimming took 9 bases from V and 1 from J, leaving 15 bases between them. The CDR3 is 14 residues long. Germline loops: CDR1 LNHDA, CDR2 SQIVND (reference sequence). Based on the CDR3 plus reference TRBV19 and TRBJ1-2, the full variable domain is DGGITQSPKYLFRKEGQNVTLSCEQNLNHDAMYWYRQDPGQGLRLIYYSQIVNDFQKGDIAEGYSVSREKKESFPLTVTSAQKNPTAFYLCASNRDTINYGYTFGSGTRLTVV.

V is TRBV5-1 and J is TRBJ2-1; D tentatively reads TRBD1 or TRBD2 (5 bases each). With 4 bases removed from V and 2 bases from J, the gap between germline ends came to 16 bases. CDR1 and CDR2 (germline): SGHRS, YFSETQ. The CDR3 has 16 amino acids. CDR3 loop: CASSPGTEGTYNEQFF. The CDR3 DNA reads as TGCGCCAGCAGCCCAGGGACCGAGGGAACCTACAATGAGCAGTTCTTC.

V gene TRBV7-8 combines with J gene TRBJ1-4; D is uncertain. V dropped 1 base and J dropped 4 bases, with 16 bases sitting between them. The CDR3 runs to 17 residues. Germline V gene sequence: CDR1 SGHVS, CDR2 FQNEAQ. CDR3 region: CASSLEWVRQINEKLFF. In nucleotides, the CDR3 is TGTGCCAGCAGCTTAGAGTGGGTCAGGCAGATTAATGAAAAACTGTTTTTT.

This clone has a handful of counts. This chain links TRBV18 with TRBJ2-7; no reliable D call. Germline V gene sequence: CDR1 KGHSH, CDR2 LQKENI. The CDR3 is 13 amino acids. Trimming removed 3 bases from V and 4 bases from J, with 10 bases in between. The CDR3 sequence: CASSPELKYEQYF. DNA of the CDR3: TGTGCCAGCTCACCGGAACTCAAGTACGAGCAGTACTTC.

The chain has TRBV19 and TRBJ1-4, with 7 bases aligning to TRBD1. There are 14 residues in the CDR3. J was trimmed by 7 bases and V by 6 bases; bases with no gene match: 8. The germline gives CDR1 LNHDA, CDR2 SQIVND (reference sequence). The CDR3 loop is CASSPRDRSEKLFF. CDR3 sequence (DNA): TGTGCCAGTAGCCCTCGGGACAGATCTGAAAAACTGTTTTTT.

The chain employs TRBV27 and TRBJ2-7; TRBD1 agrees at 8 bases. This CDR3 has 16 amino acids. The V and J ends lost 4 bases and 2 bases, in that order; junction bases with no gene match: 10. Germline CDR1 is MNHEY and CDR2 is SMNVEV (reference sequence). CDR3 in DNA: TGTGCCAGCAGTTCCAAAGTCCCAGGGGGCGCCTACGAGCAGTACTTC. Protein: CASSSKVPGGAYEQYF.

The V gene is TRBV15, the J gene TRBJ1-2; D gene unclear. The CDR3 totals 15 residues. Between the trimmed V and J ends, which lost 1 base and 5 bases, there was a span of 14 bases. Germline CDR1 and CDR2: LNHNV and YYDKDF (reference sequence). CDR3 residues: CATSRGIQNSYGYTF. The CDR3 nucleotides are TGTGCCACCAGCAGAGGTATACAGAATAGTTATGGCTACACCTTC.

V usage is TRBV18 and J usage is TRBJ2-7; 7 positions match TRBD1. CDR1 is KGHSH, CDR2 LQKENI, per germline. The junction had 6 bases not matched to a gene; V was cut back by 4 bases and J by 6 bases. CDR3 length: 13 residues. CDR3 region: CASSRDSQREQYF. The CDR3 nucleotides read TGTGCCAGCTCACGGGACAGCCAGCGCGAGCAGTACTTC.

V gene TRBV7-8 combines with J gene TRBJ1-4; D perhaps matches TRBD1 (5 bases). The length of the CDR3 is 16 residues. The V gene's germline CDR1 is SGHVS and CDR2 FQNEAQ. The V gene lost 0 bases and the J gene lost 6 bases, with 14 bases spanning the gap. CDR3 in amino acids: CASSLALGGGHEKLFF. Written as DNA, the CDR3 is TGTGCCAGCAGCTTAGCTCTGGGGGGAGGCCATGAAAAACTGTTTTTT.

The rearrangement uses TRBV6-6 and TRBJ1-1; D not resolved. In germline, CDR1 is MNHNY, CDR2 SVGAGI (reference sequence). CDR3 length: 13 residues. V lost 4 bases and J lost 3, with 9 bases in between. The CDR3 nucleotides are TGTGCCAGCAGTTCTACGACTTACACTGAAGCTTTCTTT. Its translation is CASSSTTYTEAFF.

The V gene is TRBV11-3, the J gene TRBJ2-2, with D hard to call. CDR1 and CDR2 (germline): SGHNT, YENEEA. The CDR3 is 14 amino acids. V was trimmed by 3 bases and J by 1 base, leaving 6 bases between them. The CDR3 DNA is TGTGCCAGCAGCTTTAGCCAGAACACCGGGGAGCTGTTTTTT. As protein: CASSFSQNTGELFF.

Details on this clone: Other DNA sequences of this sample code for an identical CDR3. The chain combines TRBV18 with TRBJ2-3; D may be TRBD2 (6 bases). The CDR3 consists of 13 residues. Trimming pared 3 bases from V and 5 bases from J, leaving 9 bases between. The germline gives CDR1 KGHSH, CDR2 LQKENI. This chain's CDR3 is CASSPPGVDTQYF. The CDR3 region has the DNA TGTGCCAGCTCACCTCCGGGGGTAGATACGCAGTATTTT.

The CDR3: CASSLGLGGGEQETQYF. As DNA, the CDR3 is TGCGCCAGCAGCTTGGGCCTTGGCGGTGGTGAGCAAGAGACCCAGTACTTC. V usage is TRBV5-1 and J usage is TRBJ2-5; no clear D. The CDR3 is 17 amino acids. Deletions cut 0 bases from V and 2 bases from J, with 17 bases between. Germline V lookup: CDR1 SGHRS, CDR2 YFSETQ.

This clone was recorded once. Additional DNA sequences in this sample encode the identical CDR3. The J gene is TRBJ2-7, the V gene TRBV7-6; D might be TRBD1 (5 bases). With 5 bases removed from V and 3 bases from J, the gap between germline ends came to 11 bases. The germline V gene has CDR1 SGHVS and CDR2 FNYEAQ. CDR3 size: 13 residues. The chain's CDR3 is CASSLGPNYEQYF. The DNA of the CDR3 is TGTGCCAGCAGCCTGGGGCCCAACTACGAGCAGTACTTC.

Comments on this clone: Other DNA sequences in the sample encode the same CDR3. The CDR3 protein is CASSPLGYEQYF. Here the CDR3 DNA reads TGTGCCAGCAGCCCATTGGGCTACGAGCAGTACTTC. The V call is TRBV27, the J call TRBJ2-7; D unclear. The germline V gene encodes CDR1 MNHEY and CDR2 SMNVEV (reference sequence). V lost 6 bases to trimming and J lost 3 bases, with 9 bases between them. The CDR3 contains 12 residues.

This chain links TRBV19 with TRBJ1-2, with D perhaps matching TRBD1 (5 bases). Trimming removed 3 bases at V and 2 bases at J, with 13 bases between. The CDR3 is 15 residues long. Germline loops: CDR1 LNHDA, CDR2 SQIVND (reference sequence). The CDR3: CASSMDGQGNYGYTF. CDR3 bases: TGTGCCAGTAGTATGGATGGGCAGGGCAACTATGGCTACACCTTC. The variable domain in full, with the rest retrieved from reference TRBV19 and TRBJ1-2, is DGGITQSPKYLFRKEGQNVTLSCEQNLNHDAMYWYRQDPGQGLRLIYYSQIVNDFQKGDIAEGYSVSREKKESFPLTVTSAQKNPTAFYLCASSMDGQGNYGYTFGSGTRLTVV.

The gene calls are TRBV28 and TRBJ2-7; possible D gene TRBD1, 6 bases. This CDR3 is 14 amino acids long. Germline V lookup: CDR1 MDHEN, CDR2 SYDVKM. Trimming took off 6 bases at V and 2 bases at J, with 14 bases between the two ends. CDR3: CASSTGTIPYEQYF. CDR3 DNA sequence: TGTGCCAGCAGCACCGGGACAATCCCCTACGAGCAGTACTTC.

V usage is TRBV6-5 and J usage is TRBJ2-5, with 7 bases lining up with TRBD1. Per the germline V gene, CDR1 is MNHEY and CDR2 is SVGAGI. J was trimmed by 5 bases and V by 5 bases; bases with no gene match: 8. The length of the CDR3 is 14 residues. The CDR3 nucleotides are TGTGCCAGCAGTAGGAGACAGGGTCGGGAGACCCAGTACTTC. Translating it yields CASSRRQGRETQYF.

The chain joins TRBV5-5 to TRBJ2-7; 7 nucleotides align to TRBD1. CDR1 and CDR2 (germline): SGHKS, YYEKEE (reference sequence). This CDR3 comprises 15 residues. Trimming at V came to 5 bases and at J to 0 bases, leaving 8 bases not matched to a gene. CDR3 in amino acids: CASRTETGSSYEQYF. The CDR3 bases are TGTGCCAGCAGAACCGAGACAGGGAGCTCCTACGAGCAGTACTTC.

CDR3 residues: CASSDSRGDQPQHF. The CDR3 nucleotides are TGTGCCAGCAGTGATAGCCGGGGGGATCAGCCCCAGCATTTT. The chain employs TRBV6-1 and TRBJ1-5, with D tentatively TRBD1 (5 bases). This CDR3 has 14 amino acids. Germline V gene sequence: CDR1 MNHNS, CDR2 SASEGT. V dropped 3 bases and J dropped 5 bases, with 11 bases sitting between them.

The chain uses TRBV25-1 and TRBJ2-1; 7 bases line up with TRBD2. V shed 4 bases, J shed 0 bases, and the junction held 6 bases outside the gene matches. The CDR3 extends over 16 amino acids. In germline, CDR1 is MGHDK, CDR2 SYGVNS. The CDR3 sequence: CASSGSGHSSYNEQFF. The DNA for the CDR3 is TGTGCCAGCAGTGGTAGCGGGCATAGCTCCTACAATGAGCAGTTCTTC.

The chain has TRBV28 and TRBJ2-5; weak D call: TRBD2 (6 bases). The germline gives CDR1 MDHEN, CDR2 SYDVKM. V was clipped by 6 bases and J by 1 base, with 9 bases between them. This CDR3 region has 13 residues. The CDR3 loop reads CASRASAQETQYF. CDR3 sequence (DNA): TGTGCCAGCAGGGCTAGCGCCCAAGAGACCCAGTACTTC.

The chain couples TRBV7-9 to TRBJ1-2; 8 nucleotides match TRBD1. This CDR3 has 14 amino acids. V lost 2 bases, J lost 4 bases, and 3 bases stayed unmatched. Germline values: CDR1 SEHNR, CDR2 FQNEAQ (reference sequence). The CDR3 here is CASSLYTGGYGYTF. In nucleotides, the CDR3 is TGTGCCAGCAGCTTATACACAGGGGGCTATGGCTACACCTTC.

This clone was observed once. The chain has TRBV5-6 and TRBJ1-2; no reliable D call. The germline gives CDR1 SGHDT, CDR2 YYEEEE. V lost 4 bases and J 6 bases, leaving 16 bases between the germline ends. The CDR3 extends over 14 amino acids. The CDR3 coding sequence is TGTGCCAGCAGCCGGCCCCCAGGCAGTGATGGCTACACCTTC. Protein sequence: CASSRPPGSDGYTF. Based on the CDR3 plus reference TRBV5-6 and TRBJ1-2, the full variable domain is DAGVTQSPTHLIKTRGQQVTLRCSPKSGHDTVSWYQQALGQGPQFIFQYYEEEERQRGNFPDRFSGHQFPNYSSELNVNALLLGDSALYLCASSRPPGSDGYTFGSGTRLTVV.

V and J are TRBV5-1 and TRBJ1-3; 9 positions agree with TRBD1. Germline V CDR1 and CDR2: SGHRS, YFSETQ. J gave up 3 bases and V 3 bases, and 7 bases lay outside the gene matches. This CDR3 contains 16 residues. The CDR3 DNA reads TGCGCCAGCAGCTCTGGACAGGGGCTGGGTGGAAACACCATATATTTT. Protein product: CASSSGQGLGGNTIYF.

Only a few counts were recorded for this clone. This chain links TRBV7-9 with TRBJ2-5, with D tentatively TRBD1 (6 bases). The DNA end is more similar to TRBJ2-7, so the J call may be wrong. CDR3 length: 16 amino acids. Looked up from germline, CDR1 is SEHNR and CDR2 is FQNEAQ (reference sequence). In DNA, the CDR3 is TGTGCCAGCAGCCTCATTCAGACAGGAGGATCCTACGAGCAGTACTTC. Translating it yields CASSLIQTGGSYEQYF.